This record concerns one T cell receptor (beta chain) sequence. The antigen is unknown. Repertoires were generated with immunoSEQ multiplex PCR, while TCRdb's copy carries only in-frame clones and drops some. The repertoire holds 75,000 to 100,000 clones, with 82% as singletons. V lost 2 bases, J lost 6 bases, and 7 bases stayed unmatched. This CDR3 spans 15 amino acids. Looked up from germline, CDR1 is MNHEY and CDR2 is SVGAGI. This entry is derived from a study of radiotherapy plus CTLA-4 blockade in lung cancer. The overall study: Objective responses arose in approximately 19% of patients, and around 30% experienced disease control.

Overall study results and limits: In blood, tumor-derived TCR clones expanded after radiotherapy plus ipilimumab. With interferon-beta, early dynamics of blood T cell clones were reported to best predict response.

Chemo-refractory metastatic non-small-cell lung cancer patients underwent focal radiation alongside CTLA-4 blockade with ipilimumab. V is TRBV6-5 and J is TRBJ2-5, with 9 nucleotides matching TRBD1. This material consisted of peripheral blood, taken from a patient treated with radiotherapy plus ipilimumab. The source of this sequence is a human donor with non-small cell lung cancer who had a partial response to radiotherapy plus ipilimumab. The chain's CDR3 is CASSYAGTGSKTQYF. CDR3 DNA sequence: TGTGCCAGCAGTTACGCCGGGACAGGGTCCAAGACCCAGTACTTC.